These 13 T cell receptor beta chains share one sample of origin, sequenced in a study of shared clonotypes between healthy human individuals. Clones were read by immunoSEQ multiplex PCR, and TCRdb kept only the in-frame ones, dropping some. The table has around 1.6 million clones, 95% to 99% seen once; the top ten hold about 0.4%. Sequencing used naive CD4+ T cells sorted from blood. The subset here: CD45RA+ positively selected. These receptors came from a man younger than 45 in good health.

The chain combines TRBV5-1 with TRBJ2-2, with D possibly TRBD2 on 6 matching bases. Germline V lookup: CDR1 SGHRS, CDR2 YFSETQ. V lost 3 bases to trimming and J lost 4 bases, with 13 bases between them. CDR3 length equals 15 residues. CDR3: CASSSTRSITGELFF. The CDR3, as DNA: TGCGCCAGCAGCTCGACTAGATCTATCACCGGGGAGCTGTTTTTT.

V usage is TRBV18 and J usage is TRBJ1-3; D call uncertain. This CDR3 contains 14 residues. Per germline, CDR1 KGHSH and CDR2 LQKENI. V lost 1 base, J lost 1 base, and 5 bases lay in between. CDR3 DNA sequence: TGTGCCAGCTCACCACTGGGGTCTGGAAACACCATATATTTT. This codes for CASSPLGSGNTIYF.

CDR3 bases: TGTGCCAGCAGAGCCGGGACAGAACGCTTGAACACTGAAGCTTTCTTT. This codes for CASRAGTERLNTEAFF. This sequence joins TRBV2 and TRBJ1-1; 7 bases fit TRBD1. CDR3 length equals 16 residues. Germline trimming cut 6 bases from V and 0 bases from J; bases unmatched to any gene: 10. CDR1 is SNHLY, CDR2 FYNNEI, per germline. Full variable domain (outside the CDR3, taken from reference TRBV2 and TRBJ1-1): EPEVTQTPSHQVTQMGQEVILRCVPISNHLYFYWYRQILGQKVEFLVSFYNNEISEKSEIFDDQFSVERPDGSNFTLKIRSTKLEDSAMYFCASRAGTERLNTEAFFGQGTRLTVV.

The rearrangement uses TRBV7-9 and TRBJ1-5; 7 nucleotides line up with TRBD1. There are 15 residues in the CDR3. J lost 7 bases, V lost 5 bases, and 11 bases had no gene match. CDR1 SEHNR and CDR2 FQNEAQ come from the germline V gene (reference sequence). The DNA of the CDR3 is TGTGCCAGCAGCCTGGGACAGATCGGTGGCCAGCCCCAGCATTTT. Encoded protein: CASSLGQIGGQPQHF.

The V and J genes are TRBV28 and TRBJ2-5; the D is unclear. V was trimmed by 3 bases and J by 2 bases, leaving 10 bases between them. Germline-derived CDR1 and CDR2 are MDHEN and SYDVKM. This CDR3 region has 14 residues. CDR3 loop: CASSFRSRQETQYF. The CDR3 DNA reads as TGTGCCAGCAGTTTTAGGTCGAGACAAGAGACCCAGTACTTC.

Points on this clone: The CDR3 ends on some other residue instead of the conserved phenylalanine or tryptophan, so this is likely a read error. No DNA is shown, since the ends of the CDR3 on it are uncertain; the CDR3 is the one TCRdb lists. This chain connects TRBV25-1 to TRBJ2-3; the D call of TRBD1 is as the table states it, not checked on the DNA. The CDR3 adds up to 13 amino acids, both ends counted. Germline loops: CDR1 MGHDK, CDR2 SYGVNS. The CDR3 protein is CASSEGGTGYLLI.

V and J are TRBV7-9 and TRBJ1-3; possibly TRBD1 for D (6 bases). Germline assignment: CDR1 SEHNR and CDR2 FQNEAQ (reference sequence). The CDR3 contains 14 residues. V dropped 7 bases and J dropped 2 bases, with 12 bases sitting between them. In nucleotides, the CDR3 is TGTGCCAGCACAGACAGGTTTCCTGGAAACACCATATATTTT. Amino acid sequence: CASTDRFPGNTIYF.

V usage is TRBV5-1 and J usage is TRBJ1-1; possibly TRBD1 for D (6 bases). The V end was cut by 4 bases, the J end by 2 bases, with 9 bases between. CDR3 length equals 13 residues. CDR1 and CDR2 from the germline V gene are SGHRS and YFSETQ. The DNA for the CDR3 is TGCGCCAGCAGCCACAGGGTAAACACTGAAGCTTTCTTT. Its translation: CASSHRVNTEAFF.

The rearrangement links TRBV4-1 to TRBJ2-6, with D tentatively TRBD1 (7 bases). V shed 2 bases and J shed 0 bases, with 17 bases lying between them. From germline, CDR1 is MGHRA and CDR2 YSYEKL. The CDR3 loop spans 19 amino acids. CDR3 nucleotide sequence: TGCGCCAGCAGCCAATGGACAGGAGGGAAAACCTCTGGGGCCAACGTCCTGACTTTC. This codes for CASSQWTGGKTSGANVLTF.

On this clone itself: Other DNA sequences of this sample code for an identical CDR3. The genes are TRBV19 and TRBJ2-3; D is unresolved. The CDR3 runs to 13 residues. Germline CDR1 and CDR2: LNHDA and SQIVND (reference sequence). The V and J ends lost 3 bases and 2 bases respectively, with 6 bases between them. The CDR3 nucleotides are TGTGCCAGTAGTATTCAGGACACAGATACGCAGTATTTT. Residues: CASSIQDTDTQYF.

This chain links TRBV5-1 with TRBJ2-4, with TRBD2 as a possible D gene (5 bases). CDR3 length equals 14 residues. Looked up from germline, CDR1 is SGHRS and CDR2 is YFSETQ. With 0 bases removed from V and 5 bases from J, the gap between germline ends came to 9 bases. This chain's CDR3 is CASSLGTRENIQYF. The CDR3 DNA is TGCGCCAGCAGCTTGGGAACTAGAGAAAACATTCAGTACTTC.

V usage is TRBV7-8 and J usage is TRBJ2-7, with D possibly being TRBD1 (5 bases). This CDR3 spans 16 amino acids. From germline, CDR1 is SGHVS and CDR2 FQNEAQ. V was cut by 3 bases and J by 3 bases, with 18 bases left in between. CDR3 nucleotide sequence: TGTGCCAGCAGCTTCGCTCCCCCCAGGGTTGACTACGAGCAGTACTTC. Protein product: CASSFAPPRVDYEQYF.

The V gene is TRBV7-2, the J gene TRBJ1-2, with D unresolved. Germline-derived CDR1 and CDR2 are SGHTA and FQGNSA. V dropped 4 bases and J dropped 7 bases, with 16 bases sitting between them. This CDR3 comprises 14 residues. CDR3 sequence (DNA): TGTGCCAGCAGCTACGTTCCAACTGGGGTTGGCTACACCTTC. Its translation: CASSYVPTGVGYTF.